Below are 17 T cell receptor beta chains sequenced from a single sample in a study of blood T cell repertoires in COVID-19 (dated by TCRdb to about 2020). Library generation was performed with the immunoSEQ multiplex PCR assay. Sourced from immuneACCESS, this table was stored by TCRdb with only in-frame sequences that have V and J called. A share of the clones is absent; for the studies checked, an unresolved V gene accounts for under half, and the remainder has no known explanation. Across this sample there are about 40,000 clones, with around 90% seen only once. The ten largest clones take up around 9.6% of the sample. The source material was peripheral blood. The receptors originated from a woman older than 75 with active COVID-19.

The chain couples TRBV7-3 to TRBJ2-3; TRBD1 is a possible D gene (6 bases). This CDR3 region has 14 residues. Germline values: CDR1 SGHTA, CDR2 FQGTGA. Between the trimmed V and J ends, which lost 6 bases and 2 bases, there was a span of 12 bases. This CDR3 is CASRTGGSTDTQYF. The DNA of the CDR3 is TGTGCCAGCAGGACAGGCGGGTCCACAGATACGCAGTATTTT.

Notes on this clone: The sample holds other DNA sequences that translate to the same CDR3. This chain uses TRBV29-1 with TRBJ2-7, with 7 bases fitting TRBD2. V gave up 6 bases and J gave up 0 bases; unmatched junction bases: 2. Germline V gives CDR1 SQVTM, CDR2 ANQGSEA. This CDR3 has 12 amino acids. DNA of the CDR3: TGCAGCGTGCGGGAGAGCTCCTACGAGCAGTACTTC. Protein: CSVRESSYEQYF.

This chain links TRBV27 with TRBJ1-6, with D possibly matching TRBD1 (5 bases). This CDR3 spans 14 amino acids. V was clipped by 5 bases and J by 7 bases, with 12 bases between them. The germline V gene encodes CDR1 MNHEY and CDR2 SMNVEV (reference sequence). CDR3 loop: CASSPTRGNSPLHF. The CDR3 coding sequence is TGTGCCAGCAGTCCTACCCGGGGGAATTCACCCCTCCACTTT.

This clone was found a few times. The chain has TRBV3-1 (or the pseudogene TRBV3-2) and TRBJ2-3; 12 bases fit TRBD2. The CDR3 contains 17 residues. Trimming took 1 base from V and 3 from J; bases not matched to a gene: 5. CDR1 and CDR2 (germline): LGHDT, YNNKEL (reference sequence). The CDR3 DNA is TGTGCCAGCAGCCAAGGATCGACTAGCGGGGGAACAGATACGCAGTATTTT. This sequence encodes CASSQGSTSGGTDTQYF.

This clone was seen a handful of times. The gene calls are TRBV6-6 and TRBJ1-1; D not resolved. The germline V and J ends were trimmed by 5 bases and 6 bases, with 13 bases remaining between them. The CDR3 is 13 amino acids. Germline V gene lookup returns CDR1 MNHNY and CDR2 SVGAGI (reference sequence). CDR3 sequence (DNA): TGTGCCAGCAGTAGGAGCATCGACTCTGAAGCTTTCTTT. Residues: CASSRSIDSEAFF.

The V call is TRBV25-1, the J call TRBJ1-6; 9 bases agree with TRBD1. Trimming at V came to 4 bases and at J to 10 bases, leaving 5 bases not matched to a gene. This CDR3 comprises 14 residues. Per the germline V gene, CDR1 is MGHDK and CDR2 is SYGVNS. In DNA, the CDR3 is TGTGCCAGCAGTGGGGGACAGGGATACTCACCCCTCCACTTT. Amino acids: CASSGGQGYSPLHF.

V is TRBV29-1 and J is TRBJ2-7; 8 bases align to TRBD1. Trimming cost V 0 bases and J 5 bases; bases outside gene matches: 3. The length of the CDR3 is 13 residues. CDR1 SQVTM and CDR2 ANQGSEA come from the germline V gene. CDR3 sequence reads: CSVEETGEDEQYF. In DNA form, the CDR3 reads TGCAGCGTTGAAGAGACAGGGGAGGACGAGCAGTACTTC.

This rearrangement joins TRBV6-6 to TRBJ2-2; perhaps TRBD1 as D (6 bases). The CDR3 has 15 residues. The germline gives CDR1 MNHNY, CDR2 SVGAGI (reference sequence). Trimming stripped 2 bases from V and 7 bases from J, with 14 bases between. CDR3 sequence (DNA): TGTGCCAGCAGTTACGGTCAACAGGGCGTCGGGGAGCTGTTTTTT. It specifies CASSYGQQGVGELFF.

The chain has TRBV2 and TRBJ2-4; 8 nucleotides match TRBD1. CDR3 length: 14 amino acids. V trimming: 5 bases; J trimming: 6 bases; junction bases outside the gene matches: 6. Germline values: CDR1 SNHLY, CDR2 FYNNEI. CDR3 in DNA: TGTGCCAGCAGTCGGACAGGGATGAGAAACATTCAGTACTTC. Encoded protein: CASSRTGMRNIQYF.

This clone was observed a single time. The rearrangement links TRBV6-2 or TRBV6-3 to TRBJ2-7, with 8 bases matching TRBD2. With 2 bases clipped from V and 2 bases from J, the junction kept 17 bases outside the gene matches. Per the germline V gene, CDR1 is MNHEY and CDR2 is SVGEGT. There are 19 residues in the CDR3. This CDR3 reads CASSYHQKKGGGSTYEQYF. The CDR3 DNA follows: TGTGCCAGCAGTTACCATCAAAAAAAAGGCGGGGGGTCCACCTACGAGCAGTACTTC.

J is TRBJ1-4 and V is TRBV7-9, with 9 bases aligning to TRBD1. The V and J ends lost 5 bases and 8 bases, in that order; junction bases with no gene match: 6. Germline V CDR1 and CDR2: SEHNR, FQNEAQ (reference sequence). This CDR3 region has 14 residues. The CDR3 DNA follows: TGTGCCAGCAGCCAGGGACAGGGAGGGGAAAAACTGTTTTTT. Protein product: CASSQGQGGEKLFF.

Here the CDR3 DNA reads TGTGCCACCAGTGATTTAGGGACAGGTAACAATGAGCAGTTCTTC. It encodes CATSDLGTGNNEQFF. The chain carries TRBV24-1 and TRBJ2-1; 8 bases agree with TRBD1. Germline loops: CDR1 KGHDR, CDR2 SFDVKD. The CDR3 consists of 15 residues. V lost 1 base to trimming and J lost 5 bases; unmatched junction nucleotides: 3.

This clone was seen only once. CDR3 protein: CASSLTASAGGSGELFF. The CDR3 coding sequence is TGTGCCAGCAGCTTAACAGCTTCAGCGGGGGGTAGCGGGGAGCTGTTTTTT. V and J are TRBV7-2 and TRBJ2-2; 9 bases map to TRBD2. The CDR3 has 17 residues. Germline trimming cut 2 bases from V and 7 bases from J; bases unmatched to any gene: 11. Germline CDR1 is SGHTA and CDR2 is FQGNSA.

The V and J genes are TRBV27 and TRBJ2-2; 10 bases agree with TRBD2. Germline CDR1 reads MNHEY; CDR2 reads SMNVEV (reference sequence). V was clipped by 4 bases and J by 7 bases; unmatched bases: 3. This CDR3 has 14 residues. The CDR3: CASSSGLASGELFF. CDR3 DNA: TGTGCCAGCAGTTCGGGACTAGCGAGCGGGGAGCTGTTTTTT.

V and J are TRBV14 and TRBJ2-1, with D hard to call. This CDR3 has 13 residues. Germline values: CDR1 SGHDN, CDR2 FVKESK. The V end was cut by 3 bases, the J end by 4 bases, with 7 bases between. The chain's CDR3 is CASSHRGYNEQFF. In nucleotides, the CDR3 is TGTGCCAGCAGCCATCGCGGTTACAATGAGCAGTTCTTC.

This sequence joins TRBV19 and TRBJ1-5; perhaps TRBD1 as D (5 bases). The CDR3 totals 14 residues. Germline V gives CDR1 LNHDA, CDR2 SQIVND (reference sequence). V was pared by 3 bases and J by 7 bases, with 13 bases between. In nucleotides, the CDR3 is TGTGCCAGTAGTATCTGGGGGGTCAGGCAGCCCCAGCATTTT. Translation: CASSIWGVRQPQHF.

The gene calls are TRBV5-5 and TRBJ1-1; 7 positions match TRBD1. The CDR3 is made up of 15 amino acids. V lost 5 bases to trimming and J lost 0 bases; unmatched junction nucleotides: 7. The germline V gene has CDR1 SGHKS and CDR2 YYEKEE (reference sequence). CDR3 nucleotide sequence: TGTGCCAGCAGGATACAGGGGACCATGAACACTGAAGCTTTCTTT. Translation gives CASRIQGTMNTEAFF.